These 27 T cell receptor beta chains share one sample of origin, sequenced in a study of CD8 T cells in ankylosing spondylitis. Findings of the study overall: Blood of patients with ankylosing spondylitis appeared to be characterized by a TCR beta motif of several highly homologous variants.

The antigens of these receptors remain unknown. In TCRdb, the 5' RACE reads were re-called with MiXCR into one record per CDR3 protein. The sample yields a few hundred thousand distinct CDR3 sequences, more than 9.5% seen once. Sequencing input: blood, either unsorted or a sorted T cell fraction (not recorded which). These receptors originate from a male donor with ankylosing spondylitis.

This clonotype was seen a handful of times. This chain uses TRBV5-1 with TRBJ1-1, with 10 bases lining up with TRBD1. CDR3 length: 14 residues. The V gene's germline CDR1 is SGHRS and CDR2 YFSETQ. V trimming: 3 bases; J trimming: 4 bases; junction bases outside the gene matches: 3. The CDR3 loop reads CASSSWTGGTEAFF. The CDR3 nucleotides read TGCGCCAGCAGCTCCTGGACAGGGGGCACTGAAGCTTTCTTT. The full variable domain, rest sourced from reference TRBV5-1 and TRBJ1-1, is KAGVTQTPRYLIKTRGQQVTLSCSPISGHRSVSWYQQTPGQGLQFLFEYFSETQRNKGNFPGRFSGRQFSNSRSEMNVSTLELGDSALYLCASSSWTGGTEAFFGQGTRLTVV.

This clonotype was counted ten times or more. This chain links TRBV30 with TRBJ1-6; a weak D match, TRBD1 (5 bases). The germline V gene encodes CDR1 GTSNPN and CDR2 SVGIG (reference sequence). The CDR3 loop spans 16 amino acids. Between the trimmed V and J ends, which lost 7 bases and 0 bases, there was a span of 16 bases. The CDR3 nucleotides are TGTGCCTTAAGACAGCGATGGAGCTCCTATAATTCACCCCTCCACTTT. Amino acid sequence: CALRQRWSSYNSPLHF.

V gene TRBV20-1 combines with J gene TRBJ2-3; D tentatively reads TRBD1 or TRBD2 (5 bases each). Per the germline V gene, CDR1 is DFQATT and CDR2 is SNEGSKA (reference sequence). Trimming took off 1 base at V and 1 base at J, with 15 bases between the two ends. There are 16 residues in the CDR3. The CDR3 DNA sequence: TGCAGTGCTAGAGCCCCGGGACGGGGAGGCACAGATACGCAGTATTTT. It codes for CSARAPGRGGTDTQYF.

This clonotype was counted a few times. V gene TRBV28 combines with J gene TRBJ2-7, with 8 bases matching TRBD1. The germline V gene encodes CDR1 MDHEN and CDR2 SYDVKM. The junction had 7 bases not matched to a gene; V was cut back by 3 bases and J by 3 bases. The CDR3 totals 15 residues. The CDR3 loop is CASSLAGTGIYEQYV. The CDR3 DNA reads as TGTGCCAGCAGTTTGGCGGGGACAGGAATCTACGAGCAGTACGTC.

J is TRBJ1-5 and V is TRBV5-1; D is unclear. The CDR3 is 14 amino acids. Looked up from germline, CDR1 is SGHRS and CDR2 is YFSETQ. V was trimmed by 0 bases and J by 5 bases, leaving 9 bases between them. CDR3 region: CASSLGPSDQPQHF. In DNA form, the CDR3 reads TGCGCCAGCAGCTTGGGGCCCTCCGATCAGCCCCAGCATTTT.

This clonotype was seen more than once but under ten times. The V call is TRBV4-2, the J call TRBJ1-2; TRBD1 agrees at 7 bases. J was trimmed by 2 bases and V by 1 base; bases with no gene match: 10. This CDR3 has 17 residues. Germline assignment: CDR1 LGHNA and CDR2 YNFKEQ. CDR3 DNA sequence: TGTGCCAGCAGCCAAGCTCCTACCATGACAGGGAACTATGGCTACACCTTC. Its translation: CASSQAPTMTGNYGYTF.

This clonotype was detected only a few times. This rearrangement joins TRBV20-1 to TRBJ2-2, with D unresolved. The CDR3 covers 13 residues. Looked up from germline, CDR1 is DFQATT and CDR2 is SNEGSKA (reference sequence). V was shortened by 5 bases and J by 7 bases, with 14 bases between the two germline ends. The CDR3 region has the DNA TGCAGTGCTGGGTCGGTAGGAGTCGGGGAGCTGTTTTTT. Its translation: CSAGSVGVGELFF.

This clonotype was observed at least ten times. The CDR3 loop reads CATSDEASFQDTQYF. The CDR3 nucleotides read TGTGCCACCAGTGATGAAGCTAGCTTTCAAGATACGCAGTATTTT. The chain joins TRBV24-1 to TRBJ2-3; D is possibly TRBD2 (5 bases). Germline CDR1 reads KGHDR; CDR2 reads SFDVKD. The V end was cut by 3 bases, the J end by 5 bases, with 14 bases between. This CDR3 is 15 amino acids long.

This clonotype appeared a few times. The CDR3, as DNA: TGTGCCAGCAGCGAGGGACAGGGTATTACCGGGGAGCTGTTTTTT. This sequence encodes CASSEGQGITGELFF. V is TRBV5-4 and J is TRBJ2-2; 9 bases are a match to TRBD1. The germline gives CDR1 SGHNT, CDR2 YYREEE (reference sequence). The CDR3 has 15 residues. V gave up 4 bases and J gave up 5 bases; unmatched junction bases: 6.

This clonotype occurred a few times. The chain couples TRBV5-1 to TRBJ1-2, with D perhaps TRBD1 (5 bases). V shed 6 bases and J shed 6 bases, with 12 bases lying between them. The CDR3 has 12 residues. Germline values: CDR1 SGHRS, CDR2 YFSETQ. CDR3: CASTTDFNGYTF. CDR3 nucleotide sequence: TGCGCCAGCACGACAGACTTTAATGGCTACACCTTC.

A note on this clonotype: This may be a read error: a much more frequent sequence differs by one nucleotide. Here the CDR3 DNA reads TGTGCCAGCAGCCCGGGACTAGCGGGAGAAGAGACCCAGTACTTC. Encoded protein: CASSPGLAGEETQYF. The chain carries TRBV7-7 and TRBJ2-5; 14 bases align to TRBD2. The CDR3 covers 15 residues. CDR1 SSHAT and CDR2 FNYEAQ come from the germline V gene (reference sequence). J gave up 3 bases and V 5 bases, and 2 bases lay outside the gene matches.

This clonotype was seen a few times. CDR3 in amino acids: CASSPRNEAAFF. The DNA of the CDR3 is TGTGCCAGCTCACCACGAAACGAGGCGGCTTTCTTT. The V and J genes are TRBV18 and TRBJ1-1; D gene uncertain. There are 12 residues in the CDR3. CDR1 is KGHSH and CDR2 is LQKENI in the germline V gene. V was cut by 1 base and J by 11 bases, with 11 bases left in between.

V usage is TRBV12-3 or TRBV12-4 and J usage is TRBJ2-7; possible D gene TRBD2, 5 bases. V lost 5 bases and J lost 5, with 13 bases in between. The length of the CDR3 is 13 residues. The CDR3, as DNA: TGTGCCAGCAGTCGAGGGAGCCGGGACGAGCAGTACTTC. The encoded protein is CASSRGSRDEQYF.

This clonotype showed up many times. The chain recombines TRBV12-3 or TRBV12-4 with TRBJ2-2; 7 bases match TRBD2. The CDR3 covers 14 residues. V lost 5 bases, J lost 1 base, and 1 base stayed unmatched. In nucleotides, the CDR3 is TGTGCCAGCAGTAGCGGGATGAACACCGGGGAGCTGTTTTTT. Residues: CASSSGMNTGELFF.

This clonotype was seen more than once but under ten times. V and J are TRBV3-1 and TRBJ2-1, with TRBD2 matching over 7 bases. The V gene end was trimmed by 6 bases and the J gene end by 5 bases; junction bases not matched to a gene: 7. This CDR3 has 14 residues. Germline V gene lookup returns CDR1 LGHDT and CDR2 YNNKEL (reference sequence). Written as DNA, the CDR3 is TGTGCCAGCAGTACCGGGACTAACAACAATGAGCAGTTCTTC. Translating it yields CASSTGTNNNEQFF.

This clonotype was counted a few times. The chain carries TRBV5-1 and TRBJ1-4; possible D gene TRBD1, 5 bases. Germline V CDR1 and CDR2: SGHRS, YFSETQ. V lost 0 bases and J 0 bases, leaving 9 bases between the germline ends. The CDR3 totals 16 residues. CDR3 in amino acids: CASSLAGMSTNEKLFF. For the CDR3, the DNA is TGCGCCAGCAGCTTGGCAGGGATGTCAACTAATGAAAAACTGTTTTTT.

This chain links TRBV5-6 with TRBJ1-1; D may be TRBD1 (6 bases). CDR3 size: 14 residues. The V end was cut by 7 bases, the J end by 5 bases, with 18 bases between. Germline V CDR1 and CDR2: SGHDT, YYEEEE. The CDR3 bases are TGTGCCAGCGGAAACAGGGAAAAGGGGACTGAAGCTTTCTTT. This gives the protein CASGNREKGTEAFF.

The CDR3, as DNA: TGCAGTGCTAGAGAGGGGATTGTGGTGGTTGGAGGGTTCTACGAGCAGTACTTC. This sequence encodes CSAREGIVVVGGFYEQYF. The rearrangement uses TRBV20-1 and TRBJ2-7, with D possibly being TRBD2 (6 bases). Trimming removed 0 bases from V and 3 bases from J, with 24 bases in between. Germline V gene lookup returns CDR1 DFQATT and CDR2 SNEGSKA (reference sequence). CDR3 length: 18 amino acids.

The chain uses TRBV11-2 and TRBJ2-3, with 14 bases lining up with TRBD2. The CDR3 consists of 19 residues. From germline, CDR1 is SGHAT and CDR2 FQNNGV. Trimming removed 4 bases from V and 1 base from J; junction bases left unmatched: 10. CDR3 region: CASSSGTSGRRSGTDTQYF. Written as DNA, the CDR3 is TGTGCCAGCAGCTCGGGGACTAGCGGGAGAAGATCGGGCACAGATACGCAGTATTTT.

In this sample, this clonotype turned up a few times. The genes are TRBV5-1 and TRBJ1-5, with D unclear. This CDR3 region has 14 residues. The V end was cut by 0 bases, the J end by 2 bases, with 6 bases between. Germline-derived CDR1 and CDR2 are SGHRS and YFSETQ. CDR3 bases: TGCGCCAGCAGCTTGGAGACGGGCAATCAGCCCCAGCATTTT. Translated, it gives CASSLETGNQPQHF.

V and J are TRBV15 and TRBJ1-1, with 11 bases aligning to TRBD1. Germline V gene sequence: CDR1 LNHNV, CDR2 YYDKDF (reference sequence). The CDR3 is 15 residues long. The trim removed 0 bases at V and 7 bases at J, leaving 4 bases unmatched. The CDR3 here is CATSRDGTGGFEAFF. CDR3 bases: TGTGCCACCAGCAGAGATGGGACAGGGGGATTTGAAGCTTTCTTT.

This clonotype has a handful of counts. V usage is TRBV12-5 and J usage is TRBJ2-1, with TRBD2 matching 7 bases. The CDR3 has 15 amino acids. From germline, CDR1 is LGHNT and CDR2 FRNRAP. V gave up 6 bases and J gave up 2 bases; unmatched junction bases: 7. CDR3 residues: CASGRGSSAYNEQFF. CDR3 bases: TGTGCTAGTGGCCGCGGGAGCAGCGCCTACAATGAGCAGTTCTTC.

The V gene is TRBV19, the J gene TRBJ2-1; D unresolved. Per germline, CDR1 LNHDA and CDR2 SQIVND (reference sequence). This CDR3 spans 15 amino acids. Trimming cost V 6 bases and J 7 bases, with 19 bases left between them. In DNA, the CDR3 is TGTGCCAGTAGCAGGCCGGGCCTCGGAACAAATGAGCAGTTCTTC. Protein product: CASSRPGLGTNEQFF.

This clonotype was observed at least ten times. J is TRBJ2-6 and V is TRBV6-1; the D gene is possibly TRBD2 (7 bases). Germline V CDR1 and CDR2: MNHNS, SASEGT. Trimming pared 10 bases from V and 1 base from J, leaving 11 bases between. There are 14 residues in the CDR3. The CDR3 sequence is CATRGGSGANVLTF. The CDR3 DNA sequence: TGTGCCACAAGGGGGGGTTCTGGGGCCAACGTCCTGACTTTC.

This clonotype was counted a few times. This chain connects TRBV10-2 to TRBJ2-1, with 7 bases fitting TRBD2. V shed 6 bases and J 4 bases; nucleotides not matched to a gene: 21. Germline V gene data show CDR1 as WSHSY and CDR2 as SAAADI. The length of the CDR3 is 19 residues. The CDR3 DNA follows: TGCGCCAGCAGCAGACCGGAGCTAGCGGACTTCTATCGGTACAATGAGCAGTTCTTC. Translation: CASSRPELADFYRYNEQFF.

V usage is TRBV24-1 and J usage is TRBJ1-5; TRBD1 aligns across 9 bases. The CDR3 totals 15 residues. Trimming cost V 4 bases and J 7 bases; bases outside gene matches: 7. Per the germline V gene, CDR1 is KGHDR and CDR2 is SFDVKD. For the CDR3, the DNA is TGTGCCACCAGTGAGACTACAGGGGGCATGCAGCCCCAGCATTTT. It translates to CATSETTGGMQPQHF.

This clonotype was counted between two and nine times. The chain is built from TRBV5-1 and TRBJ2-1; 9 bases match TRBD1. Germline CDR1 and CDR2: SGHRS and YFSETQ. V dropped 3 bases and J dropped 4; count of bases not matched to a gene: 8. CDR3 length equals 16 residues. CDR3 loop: CASSSDGQGMYNEQFF. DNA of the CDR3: TGCGCCAGCAGCTCCGATGGACAGGGGATGTACAATGAGCAGTTCTTC. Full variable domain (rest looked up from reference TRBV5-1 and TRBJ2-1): KAGVTQTPRYLIKTRGQQVTLSCSPISGHRSVSWYQQTPGQGLQFLFEYFSETQRNKGNFPGRFSGRQFSNSRSEMNVSTLELGDSALYLCASSSDGQGMYNEQFFGPGTRLTVL.